This TCR beta chain derives from a study of blood T cell repertoires in COVID-19. Study summary: The United States, Italy and Spain supplied acute and convalescent COVID-19 samples. The cDNA or gDNA used as material had been derived from T cells, B-cell-depleted T cells, or PBMCs.

The CDR3 covers 14 residues. V dropped 8 bases and J dropped 0 bases, with 11 bases sitting between them. Germline V gives CDR1 MDHEN, CDR2 SYDVKM. Seattle researchers signed up patients amid active infection and tracked them longitudinally. Original data processing: Amplification with reference gene primers provided the estimates of nucleated cell counts. Sequencing was performed with immunoSEQ multiplex PCR; in TCRdb, only in-frame clones are kept and a portion is missing. D and trimming were read from the DNA, whereas the V and J calls and clone size are those reported in that table. The sample lists approximately 150,000 clones, roughly 89% occurring once.

V usage is TRBV28 and J usage is TRBJ1-5; D ambiguous. This TCR derives from a man aged 30-40 years with COVID-19, enrolled during active disease. Sequencing used peripheral blood. Written as DNA, the CDR3 is TGTGCCAGCGAACAGCTTAATAGCAATCAGCCCCAGCATTTT. It is translated as CASEQLNSNQPQHF.